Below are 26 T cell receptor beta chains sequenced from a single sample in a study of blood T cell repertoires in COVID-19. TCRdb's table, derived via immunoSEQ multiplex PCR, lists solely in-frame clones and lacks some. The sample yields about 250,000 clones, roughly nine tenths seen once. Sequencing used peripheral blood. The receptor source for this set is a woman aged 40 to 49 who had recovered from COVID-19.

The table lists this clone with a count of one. The CDR3 DNA sequence: TGTGCCAGCAGCGTGAATCCGGGACAGGGGATGAACACTGAAGCTTTCTTT. This gives the protein CASSVNPGQGMNTEAFF. The chain employs TRBV9 and TRBJ1-1; the match to TRBD1 covers 10 bases. V lost 2 bases, J lost 0 bases, and 7 bases stayed unmatched. Germline V gene lookup returns CDR1 SGDLS and CDR2 YYNGEE. CDR3 length: 17 amino acids.

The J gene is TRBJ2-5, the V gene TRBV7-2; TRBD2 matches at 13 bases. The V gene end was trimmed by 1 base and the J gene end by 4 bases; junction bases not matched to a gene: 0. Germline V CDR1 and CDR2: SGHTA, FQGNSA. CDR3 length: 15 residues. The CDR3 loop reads CASSLGTSGRETQYF. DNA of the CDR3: TGTGCCAGCAGCTTAGGGACTAGCGGGAGAGAGACCCAGTACTTC.

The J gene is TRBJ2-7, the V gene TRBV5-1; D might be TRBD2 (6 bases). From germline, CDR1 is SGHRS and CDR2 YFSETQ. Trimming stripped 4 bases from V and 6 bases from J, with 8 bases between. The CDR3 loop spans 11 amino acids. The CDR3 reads CASSGGLEQYF. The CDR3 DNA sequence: TGCGCCAGCAGCGGGGGACTCGAGCAGTACTTC. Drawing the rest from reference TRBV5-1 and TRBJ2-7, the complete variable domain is KAGVTQTPRYLIKTRGQQVTLSCSPISGHRSVSWYQQTPGQGLQFLFEYFSETQRNKGNFPGRFSGRQFSNSRSEMNVSTLELGDSALYLCASSGGLEQYFGPGTRLTVT.

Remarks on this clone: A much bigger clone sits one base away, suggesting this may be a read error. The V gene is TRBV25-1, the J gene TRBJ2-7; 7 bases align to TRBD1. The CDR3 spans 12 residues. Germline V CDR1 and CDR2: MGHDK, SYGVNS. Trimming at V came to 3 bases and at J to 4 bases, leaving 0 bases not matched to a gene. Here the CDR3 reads CASSDRGYEQYF. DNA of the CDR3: TGTGCCAGCAGTGACAGGGGGTACGAGCAGTACTTC.

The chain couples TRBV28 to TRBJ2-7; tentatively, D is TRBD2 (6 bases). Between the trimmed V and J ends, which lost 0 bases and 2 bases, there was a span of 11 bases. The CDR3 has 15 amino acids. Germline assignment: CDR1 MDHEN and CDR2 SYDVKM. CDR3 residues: CASSLWGTEPYEQYF. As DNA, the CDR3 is TGTGCCAGCAGTTTATGGGGGACTGAGCCCTACGAGCAGTACTTC.

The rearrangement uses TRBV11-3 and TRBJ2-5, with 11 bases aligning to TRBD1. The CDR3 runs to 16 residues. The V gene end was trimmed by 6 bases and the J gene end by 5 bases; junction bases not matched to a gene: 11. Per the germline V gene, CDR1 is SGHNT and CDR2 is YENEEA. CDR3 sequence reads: CASRKGQGALQETQYF. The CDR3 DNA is TGTGCCAGCAGAAAAGGACAGGGGGCCCTCCAGGAGACCCAGTACTTC.

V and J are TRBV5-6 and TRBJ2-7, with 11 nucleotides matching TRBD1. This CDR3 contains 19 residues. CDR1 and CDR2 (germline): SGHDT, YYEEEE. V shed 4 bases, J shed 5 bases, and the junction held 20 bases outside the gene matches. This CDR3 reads CASSLSSRTTGTGGDEQYF. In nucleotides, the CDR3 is TGTGCCAGCAGCCTGAGCAGCCGGACGACCGGGACAGGGGGTGACGAGCAGTACTTC. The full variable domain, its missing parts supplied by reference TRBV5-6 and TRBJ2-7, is DAGVTQSPTHLIKTRGQQVTLRCSPKSGHDTVSWYQQALGQGPQFIFQYYEEEERQRGNFPDRFSGHQFPNYSSELNVNALLLGDSALYLCASSLSSRTTGTGGDEQYFGPGTRLTVT.

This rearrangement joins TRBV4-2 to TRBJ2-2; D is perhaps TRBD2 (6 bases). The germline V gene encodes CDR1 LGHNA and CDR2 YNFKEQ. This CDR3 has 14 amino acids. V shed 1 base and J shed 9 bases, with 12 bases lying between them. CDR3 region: CASSQARAGRELFF. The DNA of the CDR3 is TGTGCCAGCAGCCAAGCCCGAGCGGGCCGGGAGCTGTTTTTT.

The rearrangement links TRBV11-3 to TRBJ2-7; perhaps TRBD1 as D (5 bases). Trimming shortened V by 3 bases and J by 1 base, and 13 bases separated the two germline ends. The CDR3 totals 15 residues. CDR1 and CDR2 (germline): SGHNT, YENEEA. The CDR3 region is CASSFSGPSSYEQYF. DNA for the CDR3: TGTGCCAGCAGCTTTTCAGGGCCCTCTTCCTACGAGCAGTACTTC.

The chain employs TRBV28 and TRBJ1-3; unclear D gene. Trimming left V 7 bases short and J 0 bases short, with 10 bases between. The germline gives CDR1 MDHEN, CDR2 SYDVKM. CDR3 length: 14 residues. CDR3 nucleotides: TGTGCCAGCACCGACACCATCTCTGGAAACACCATATATTTT. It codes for CASTDTISGNTIYF.

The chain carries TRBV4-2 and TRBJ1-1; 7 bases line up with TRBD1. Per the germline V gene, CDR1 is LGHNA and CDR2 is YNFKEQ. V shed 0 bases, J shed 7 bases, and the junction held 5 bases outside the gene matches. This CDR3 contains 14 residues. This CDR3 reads CASSQDPRDSEAFF. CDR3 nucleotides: TGTGCCAGCAGCCAAGATCCTAGGGACAGTGAAGCTTTCTTT.

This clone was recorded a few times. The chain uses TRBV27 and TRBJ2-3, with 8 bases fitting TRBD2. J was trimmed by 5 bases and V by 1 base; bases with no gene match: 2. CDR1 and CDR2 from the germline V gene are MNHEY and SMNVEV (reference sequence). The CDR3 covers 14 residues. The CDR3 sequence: CASSLFTSGDTQYF. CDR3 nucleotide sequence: TGTGCCAGCAGTTTATTCACTAGCGGAGATACGCAGTATTTT.

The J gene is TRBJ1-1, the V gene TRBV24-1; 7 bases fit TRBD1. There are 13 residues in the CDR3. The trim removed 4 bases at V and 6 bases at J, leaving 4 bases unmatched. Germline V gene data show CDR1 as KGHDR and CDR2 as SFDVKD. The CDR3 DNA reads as TGTGCCACCAGTGACCGACAGGGTTCTGAAGCTTTCTTT. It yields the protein CATSDRQGSEAFF.

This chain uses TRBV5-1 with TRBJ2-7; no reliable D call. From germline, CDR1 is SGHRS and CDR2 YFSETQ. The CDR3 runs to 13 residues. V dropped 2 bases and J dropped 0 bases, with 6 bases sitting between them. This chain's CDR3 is CASSFGSSYEQYF. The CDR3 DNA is TGCGCCAGCAGCTTCGGTAGCTCCTACGAGCAGTACTTC.

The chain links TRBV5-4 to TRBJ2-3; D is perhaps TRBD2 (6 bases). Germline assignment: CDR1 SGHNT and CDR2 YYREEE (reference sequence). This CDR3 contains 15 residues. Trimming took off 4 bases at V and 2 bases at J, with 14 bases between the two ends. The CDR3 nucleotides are TGTGCCAGCAGCGACGGAGCGGGTAACACAGATACGCAGTATTTT. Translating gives CASSDGAGNTDTQYF.

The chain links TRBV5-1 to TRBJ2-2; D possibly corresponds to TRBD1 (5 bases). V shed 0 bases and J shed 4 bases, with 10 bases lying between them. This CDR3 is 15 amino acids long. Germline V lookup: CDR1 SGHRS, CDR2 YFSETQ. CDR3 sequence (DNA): TGCGCCAGCAGCTTGGATGTTACAGGCACCGGGGAGCTGTTTTTT. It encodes CASSLDVTGTGELFF. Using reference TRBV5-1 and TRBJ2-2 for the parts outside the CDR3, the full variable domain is KAGVTQTPRYLIKTRGQQVTLSCSPISGHRSVSWYQQTPGQGLQFLFEYFSETQRNKGNFPGRFSGRQFSNSRSEMNVSTLELGDSALYLCASSLDVTGTGELFFGEGSRLTVL.

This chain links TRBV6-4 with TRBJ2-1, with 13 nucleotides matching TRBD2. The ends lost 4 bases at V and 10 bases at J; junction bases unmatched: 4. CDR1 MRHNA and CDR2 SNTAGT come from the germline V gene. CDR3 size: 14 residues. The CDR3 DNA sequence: TGTGCCAGCAGTGGACTAGCGGGAGGTAGGGAGCAGTTCTTC. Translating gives CASSGLAGGREQFF.

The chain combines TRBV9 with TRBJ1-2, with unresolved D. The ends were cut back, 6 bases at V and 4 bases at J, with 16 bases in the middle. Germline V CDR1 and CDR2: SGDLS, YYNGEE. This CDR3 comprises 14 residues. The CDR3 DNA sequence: TGTGCCAGCACCCGTAGCAGCCTGAGCTATGGCTACACCTTC. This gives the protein CASTRSSLSYGYTF.

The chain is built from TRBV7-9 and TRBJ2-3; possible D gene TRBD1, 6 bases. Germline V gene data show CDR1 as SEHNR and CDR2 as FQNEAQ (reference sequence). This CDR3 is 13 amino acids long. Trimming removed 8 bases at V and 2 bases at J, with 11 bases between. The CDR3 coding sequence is TGTGCCAGCGGTGGGACAAACACAGATACGCAGTATTTT. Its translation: CASGGTNTDTQYF.

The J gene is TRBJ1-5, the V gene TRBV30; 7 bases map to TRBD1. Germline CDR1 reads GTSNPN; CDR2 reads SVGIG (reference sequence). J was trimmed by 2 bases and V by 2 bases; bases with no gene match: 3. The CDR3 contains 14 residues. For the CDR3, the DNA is TGTGCCTGGAGTCTAGACAGGGGCAATCAGCCCCAGCATTTT. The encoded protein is CAWSLDRGNQPQHF.

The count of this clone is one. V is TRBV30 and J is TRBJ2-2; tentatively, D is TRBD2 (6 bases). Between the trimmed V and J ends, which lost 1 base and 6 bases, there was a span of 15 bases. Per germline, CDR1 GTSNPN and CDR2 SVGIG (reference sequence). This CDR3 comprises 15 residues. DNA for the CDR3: TGTGCCTGGAGTGAGGGAGGAGGGTTCCCCGGGGAGCTGTTTTTT. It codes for CAWSEGGGFPGELFF.

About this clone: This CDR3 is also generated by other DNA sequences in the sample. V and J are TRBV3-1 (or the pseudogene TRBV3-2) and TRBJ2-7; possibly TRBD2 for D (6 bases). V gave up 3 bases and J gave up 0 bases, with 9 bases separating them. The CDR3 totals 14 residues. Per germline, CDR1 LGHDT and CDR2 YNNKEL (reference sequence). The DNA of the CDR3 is TGTGCCAGCAGCCACGGGACTTCCTCCTACGAGCAGTACTTC. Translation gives CASSHGTSSYEQYF.

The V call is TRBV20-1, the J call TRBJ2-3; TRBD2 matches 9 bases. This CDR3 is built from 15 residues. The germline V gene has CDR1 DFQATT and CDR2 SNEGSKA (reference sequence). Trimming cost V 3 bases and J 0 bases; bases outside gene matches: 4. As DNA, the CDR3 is TGCAGTGCTAGTTCGACTAGCGGTAGCACAGATACGCAGTATTTT. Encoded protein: CSASSTSGSTDTQYF.

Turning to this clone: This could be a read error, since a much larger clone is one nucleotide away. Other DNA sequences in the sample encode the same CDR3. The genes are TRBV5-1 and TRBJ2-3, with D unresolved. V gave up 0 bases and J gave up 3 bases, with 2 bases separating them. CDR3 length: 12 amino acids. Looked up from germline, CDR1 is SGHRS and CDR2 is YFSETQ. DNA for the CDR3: TGCGCCAGCAGCTTGGCGACAGATACGCAGTATTTT. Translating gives CASSLATDTQYF. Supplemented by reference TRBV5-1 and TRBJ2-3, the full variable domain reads KAGVTQTPRYLIKTRGQQVTLSCSPISGHRSVSWYQQTPGQGLQFLFEYFSETQRNKGNFPGRFSGRQFSNSRSEMNVSTLELGDSALYLCASSLATDTQYFGPGTRLTVL.

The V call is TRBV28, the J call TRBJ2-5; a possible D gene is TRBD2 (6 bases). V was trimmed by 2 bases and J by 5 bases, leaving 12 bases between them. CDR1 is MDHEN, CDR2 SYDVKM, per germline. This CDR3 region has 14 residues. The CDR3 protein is CASSLGGSQETQYF. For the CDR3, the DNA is TGTGCCAGCAGTTTAGGGGGGTCCCAGGAGACCCAGTACTTC.

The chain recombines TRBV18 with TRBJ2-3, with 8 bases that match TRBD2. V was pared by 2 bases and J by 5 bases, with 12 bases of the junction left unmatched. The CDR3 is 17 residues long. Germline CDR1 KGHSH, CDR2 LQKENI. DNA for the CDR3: TGTGCCAGCTCACCAAATGCGCTAGCGGGCTGGGGAGATACGCAGTATTTT. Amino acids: CASSPNALAGWGDTQYF.